These 22 T cell receptor beta chains came from one sample sequenced in a study of cytomegalovirus exposure and HLA in healthy donors. Sequencing used immunoSEQ multiplex PCR; TCRdb keeps in-frame clones, though not all of them. The data show 150,000 to 200,000 clones, more than 75% seen once. The sample was PBMCs. These receptors all stem from a man aged 18 to 29 in good health and CMV-seropositive.

The V and J genes are TRBV28 and TRBJ2-2; 12 bases agree with TRBD2. Germline values: CDR1 MDHEN, CDR2 SYDVKM. The CDR3 spans 16 residues. With 6 bases clipped from V and 5 bases from J, the junction kept 7 bases outside the gene matches. The DNA for the CDR3 is TGTGCCAGCAGATTAGGCGGGACTAGCGGGACCGGGGAGCTGTTTTTT. It codes for CASRLGGTSGTGELFF.

The chain recombines TRBV2 with TRBJ2-3, with 11 nucleotides matching TRBD2. The CDR3 length is 18 residues. Looked up from germline, CDR1 is SNHLY and CDR2 is FYNNEI. V lost 9 bases to trimming and J lost 6 bases; unmatched junction nucleotides: 20. This CDR3 reads CARPKTVTLAGGGDTQYF. The CDR3 DNA follows: TGTGCCAGGCCCAAGACAGTCACTCTAGCGGGAGGCGGGGATACGCAGTATTTT.

The chain has TRBV5-1 and TRBJ2-1; no reliable D call. The CDR3 consists of 13 residues. Looked up from germline, CDR1 is SGHRS and CDR2 is YFSETQ. Trimming pared 6 bases from V and 7 bases from J, leaving 14 bases between. The CDR3 is CASTQTGRNEQFF. CDR3 DNA sequence: TGCGCCAGCACCCAAACGGGTAGGAATGAGCAGTTCTTC.

This clone occurred a few times. The chain combines TRBV2 with TRBJ2-7; D is ambiguous. The CDR3 consists of 11 residues. V dropped 8 bases and J dropped 7 bases, with 12 bases sitting between them. From germline, CDR1 is SNHLY and CDR2 FYNNEI. This CDR3 is CASSGNGEQYF. The CDR3 DNA sequence: TGTGCCAGCTCAGGAAATGGAGAGCAGTACTTC. Combining the CDR3 with reference TRBV2 and TRBJ2-7 gives the whole variable domain EPEVTQTPSHQVTQMGQEVILRCVPISNHLYFYWYRQILGQKVEFLVSFYNNEISEKSEIFDDQFSVERPDGSNFTLKIRSTKLEDSAMYFCASSGNGEQYFGPGTRLTVT.

The gene calls are TRBV2 and TRBJ2-2; TRBD1 matches 7 bases. The germline CDR1 and CDR2 sequences are SNHLY and FYNNEI. The CDR3 is made up of 15 amino acids. V was clipped by 6 bases and J by 5 bases; unmatched bases: 9. In DNA, the CDR3 is TGTGCCAGCAGAGAGGACAGGTGGGGGACCGGGGAGCTGTTTTTT. As protein: CASREDRWGTGELFF.

The chain is built from TRBV7-6 and TRBJ1-2; D might be TRBD1 (5 bases). Germline V gene sequence: CDR1 SGHVS, CDR2 FNYEAQ. V was shortened by 1 base and J by 0 bases, with 9 bases between the two germline ends. There are 15 residues in the CDR3. In DNA form, the CDR3 reads TGTGCCAGCAGCTTAGGGTCGGGGGCTAACTATGGCTACACCTTC. Translated, it gives CASSLGSGANYGYTF. Drawing the rest from reference TRBV7-6 and TRBJ1-2, the complete variable domain is GAGVSQSPRYKVTKRGQDVALRCDPISGHVSLYWYRQALGQGPEFLTYFNYEAQQDKSGLPNDRFSAERPEGSISTLTIQRTEQRDSAMYRCASSLGSGANYGYTFGSGTRLTVV.

The genes are TRBV4-2 and TRBJ2-7, with D possibly TRBD2 on 6 matching bases. The CDR3 has 14 amino acids. CDR1 is LGHNA and CDR2 is YNFKEQ in the germline V gene. V was pared by 1 base and J by 1 base, with 8 bases between. CDR3 loop: CASSQVRGSYEQYF. The DNA for the CDR3 is TGTGCCAGCAGCCAAGTCCGGGGGTCCTACGAGCAGTACTTC.

The chain joins TRBV7-2 to TRBJ1-3; 7 bases match TRBD1. This CDR3 spans 14 amino acids. V lost 5 bases, J lost 2 bases, and 3 bases stayed unmatched. Germline CDR1 SGHTA, CDR2 FQGNSA. The CDR3 DNA sequence: TGTGCCAGCAGCCGCGACAGGGCTGGAAACACCATATATTTT. Translating it yields CASSRDRAGNTIYF.

The V gene is TRBV28, the J gene TRBJ2-7, with D tentatively TRBD2 (5 bases). This CDR3 is 12 amino acids long. The germline V and J ends were trimmed by 2 bases and 5 bases, with 7 bases remaining between them. Germline CDR1 reads MDHEN; CDR2 reads SYDVKM. CDR3 amino acids: CASSLARDEQYF. The DNA of the CDR3 is TGTGCCAGCAGTTTAGCGCGGGACGAGCAGTACTTC.

The chain carries TRBV7-2 and TRBJ2-7; D gene unclear. Looked up from germline, CDR1 is SGHTA and CDR2 is FQGNSA. This CDR3 is built from 14 residues. V shed 1 base and J shed 0 bases, with 7 bases lying between them. This CDR3 is CASSLVVNSYEQYF. DNA of the CDR3: TGTGCCAGCAGCTTAGTTGTAAACTCCTACGAGCAGTACTTC.

The V call is TRBV29-1, the J call TRBJ2-3, with TRBD1 identical over 9 bases. Germline V gene sequence: CDR1 SQVTM, CDR2 ANQGSEA. The CDR3 covers 13 residues. With 7 bases clipped from V and 3 bases from J, the junction kept 5 bases outside the gene matches. CDR3 DNA: TGCAGCGCCTTGACAGGGGGGACAGATACGCAGTATTTT. Translated, it gives CSALTGGTDTQYF.

The gene calls are TRBV4-1 and TRBJ1-5, with D tentatively TRBD1 (5 bases). This CDR3 is 16 amino acids long. From germline, CDR1 is MGHRA and CDR2 YSYEKL. Trimming cost V 1 base and J 5 bases, with 15 bases left between them. CDR3 sequence reads: CASSQVVRAAHQPQHF. Here the CDR3 DNA reads TGCGCCAGCAGCCAAGTCGTCAGGGCCGCCCATCAGCCCCAGCATTTT.

The V call is TRBV10-3, the J call TRBJ2-7; 7 nucleotides align to TRBD1. Germline trimming cut 2 bases from V and 2 bases from J; bases unmatched to any gene: 12. The CDR3 totals 17 residues. CDR1 and CDR2 (germline): ENHRY, SYGVKD. The CDR3 reads CAISEARKTGTPYEQYF. CDR3 nucleotides: TGTGCCATCAGTGAGGCGCGTAAGACAGGGACCCCCTACGAGCAGTACTTC.

About this clone itself: Given a far larger clone just one base away, this is likely a sequencing read error. The rearrangement uses TRBV7-9 and TRBJ1-2; unclear D gene. In germline, CDR1 is SEHNR, CDR2 FQNEAQ (reference sequence). V gave up 0 bases and J gave up 1 base, with 3 bases separating them. CDR3 length: 13 amino acids. CDR3 loop: CASSLANNYGYTF. DNA for the CDR3: TGTGCCAGCAGCTTAGCCAATAACTATGGCTACACCTTC.

Turning to this clone: Relative to the germline gene, one junction end is altered; a read error may explain this. Written as DNA, the CDR3 is TGCGCCAACAGCTTGGGAGGGGGCGAGAACACTGAAGCTTTCTTT. Its protein is CANSLGGGENTEAFF. The gene calls are TRBV5-1 and TRBJ1-1, with 7 bases identical to TRBD1. The CDR3 totals 15 residues. Germline V gene sequence: CDR1 SGHRS, CDR2 YFSETQ.

The J gene is TRBJ2-7, the V gene TRBV5-6; no clear D. Germline CDR1 reads SGHDT; CDR2 reads YYEEEE. CDR3 length: 11 residues. The V and J ends lost 2 bases and 7 bases respectively, with 7 bases between them. The CDR3 region has the DNA TGTGCCAGCAGCTTTGGCTGGGAGCAGTACTTC. Amino acid sequence: CASSFGWEQYF.

The chain employs TRBV15 and TRBJ1-5, with 9 bases that match TRBD1. The CDR3 runs to 16 residues. Germline loops: CDR1 LNHNV, CDR2 YYDKDF (reference sequence). Trimming removed 5 bases from V and 5 bases from J; junction bases left unmatched: 10. CDR3 region: CATSGPGQGNHQPQHF. The DNA of the CDR3 is TGTGCCACCAGCGGACCGGGACAGGGTAATCATCAGCCCCAGCATTTT.

This clone was seen ten or more times. The rearrangement links TRBV9 to TRBJ1-2; D perhaps matches TRBD1 (6 bases). The ends were cut back, 4 bases at V and 8 bases at J, with 15 bases in the middle. CDR1 and CDR2 from the germline V gene are SGDLS and YYNGEE. CDR3 length: 13 amino acids. The CDR3 DNA reads TGTGCCAGCAGCCTGACAGGCCTAGACGGCTACACCTTC. The encoded protein is CASSLTGLDGYTF.

The chain combines TRBV30 with TRBJ2-3, with D uncertain. From germline, CDR1 is GTSNPN and CDR2 SVGIG (reference sequence). Trimming pared 4 bases from V and 0 bases from J, leaving 14 bases between. The CDR3 is made up of 15 amino acids. This chain's CDR3 is CAWIPPRSSTDTQYF. For the CDR3, the DNA is TGTGCCTGGATCCCCCCGCGGTCTAGCACAGATACGCAGTATTTT.

The CDR3 DNA sequence: TGTGCCAGCAGCACACCCCCCCCCGGGACAGGGGAACCGAACTATGGCTACACCTTC. Its translation: CASSTPPPGTGEPNYGYTF. The chain joins TRBV9 to TRBJ1-2; 10 bases match TRBD1. The germline CDR1 and CDR2 sequences are SGDLS and YYNGEE. Losses at the gene ends were 4 bases for V and 2 bases for J; bases not matched to a gene: 17. The CDR3 runs to 19 residues.

This clone showed up just a few times. CDR3 sequence: CASTFLGLAGTYEQYF. DNA for the CDR3: TGTGCCAGCACGTTTCTCGGACTAGCGGGAACCTACGAGCAGTACTTC. The chain uses TRBV9 and TRBJ2-7; 12 bases map to TRBD2. V lost 6 bases to trimming and J lost 2 bases; unmatched junction nucleotides: 9. This CDR3 region has 16 residues. The germline V gene encodes CDR1 SGDLS and CDR2 YYNGEE.

The CDR3 reads CASSHRDRETYEQYF. CDR3 DNA: TGTGCCAGCAGCCACCGGGACAGGGAGACCTACGAGCAGTACTTC. This chain joins TRBV11-3 and TRBJ2-7; 9 bases agree with TRBD1. Germline V gene lookup returns CDR1 SGHNT and CDR2 YENEEA. The CDR3 totals 15 residues. Trimming at V came to 5 bases and at J to 2 bases, leaving 7 bases not matched to a gene.